This entry features one T cell receptor beta chain sequence. This clonotype occurred a few times. Its antigen remains unidentified. The input lacks base qualities; no much larger clone sits a single base away. The donors were roughly 39 Caucasian individuals from Russia, aged 6 to 90 years, who were systemically healthy. Each donor gave roughly 9.5 milliliters of peripheral blood, collected into EDTA-treated Vacutainer tubes. PBMCs were isolated by Ficoll-Paque density-gradient centrifugation, with at least 7 million obtained per sample. Total RNA was extracted from PBMCs with Trizol reagent, with at least 6 micrograms obtained per sample. For every donor, an aliquot of PBMCs went through flow cytometry to measure the percentages of naive CD45RAhigh/CD27high T cells. CDR1 and CDR2, per the germline V gene, are SGHTA and FQGNSA. The CDR3 covers 14 residues, taking in both the cysteine and the phenylalanine. The CDR3 DNA has 42 bases and is translated from base 1. The junction shows trimming of 2 bases on V and 7 bases on J, plus 14 bases between the germline ends.

The data were obtained in a study of blood T cells in healthy people across ages (dated by TCRdb to between 2014 and 2016). Background for the entire study: In model experiments, roughly one uniquely barcoded TCR beta cDNA molecule per two T cells was captured by template switching. To avoid experimental bias, donors of different ages were spread randomly across the sequencing lanes. Four age groups were formed from the donors: young (average approximately 15 years), middle-aged (around 37), aged (approximately 60) and long-lived (approximately 80). Using the same blood draw, the study looked at two additional independent replicas of 1 million unique cDNA reads for two donors, one aged 18 to 30 and the other aged 80 or older. The study measured age-related changes in TCR beta repertoire diversity using deep sequencing normalized with unique cDNA molecular identifiers. Here is what the overall study found, with its caveats: Estimates of total diversity based on one million sequenced T cells were regarded as lower bounds and as underestimates. Because profiling used bulk unsorted PBMCs, naive and antigen-experienced compartments could not be compared conclusively. Observed TCR beta diversity per million T cells fell roughly linearly with age, and a significant reduction was already apparent by age about 38. The long-lived group showed more naive CD4+ T cells, fewer expanded clones and increased TCR diversity than the aged group, suggesting age selection. Observed TCR beta diversity correlated strongly with the percentage of naive T cells measured by flow cytometry. Because donor CMV infection status was unknown, age-related changes in expanded clonotypes were potentially confounded.

The library was generated by 5' RACE. Sequenced using an Illumina HiSeq 2500. The second PCR ran for about 7 to 11 cycles and used a J-beta primer mix along with a sample-barcoded 5' primer. A unique molecular identifier was introduced onto each TCR beta cDNA molecule by a template-switch 5' adaptor carrying 12 random nucleotides. Each sample yielded at least 2.5 million CDR3-containing paired-end reads. First-strand cDNA synthesis was performed from all RNA using the Mint cDNA synthesis kit, with priming by a TRBC-specific oligonucleotide. All cDNA was treated with uracil-DNA glycosylase and then went through a first 18-cycle PCR with the universal primers M1SS and BC2_uni_R. The authors processed their data as follows. Each sample was normalized by randomly selecting 1 million high-quality reads, each carrying a distinct molecular identifier. Instead of being binned into consensus sequences, reads that shared molecular identifiers were thrown out. CDR3 identification, clonotype clustering and error correction used MiTCR with a Q25 quality threshold and the strictest error-elimination algorithm. A nonparametric unseen species model using Euler transformation provided a lower-bound estimate of total TCR beta diversity. TCRdb reran the public reads through fastp at Q25 and MiXCR, keeping productive beta chains. Rows merge per CDR3 protein into single entries with the most common DNA and genes. The V and J calls and clone size are TCRdb's, not the authors'. Within this sample are 550,000 to 750,000 distinct CDR3 sequences, with over 20% of them counted one time only. The top ten clonotypes cover 3.6% of the sample.

The sequence joins TRBV7-2 to TRBJ2-5; TRBD2 is perhaps the D gene, given 6 matching bases. The TCR sequence derives from an older man in good health. Sequenced material: blood. DNA sequence: TGTGCCAGCAGCTTATATGAAGTCGGGGGGACCCAGTACTTC. Translation gives CASSLYEVGGTQYF.